One and the same sample provided the 25 T cell receptor beta chains below, sequenced in a study of T-cell reconstitution after alpha-beta-depleted transplantation in children. A TCRbeta library incorporating unique molecular identifiers was prepared. TCRdb recomputed calls from the PCR reads with MiXCR, one row per CDR3 protein. The sample includes about 230,000 distinct CDR3 sequences, 9.5% to 15% of them seen just once. The sequences come from PBMCs from the stem cell graft donor, collected from the stem cell graft. The receptors originated from a human donor who donated a stem cell graft to a child with acute lymphoblastic leukemia.

This clonotype has ten or more counts. CDR3 DNA sequence: TGCAGTGCTACATCAGGGGCACGGGAGACCCAGTACTTC. Protein product: CSATSGARETQYF. The gene calls are TRBV20-1 and TRBJ2-5; TRBD1 is a possible D gene (6 bases). V gave up 4 bases and J gave up 5 bases, with 14 bases separating them. This CDR3 comprises 13 residues. The germline CDR1 and CDR2 sequences are DFQATT and SNEGSKA (reference sequence).

In this sample, this clonotype turned up many times. This chain uses TRBV9 with TRBJ2-3; D possibly matches TRBD1 or TRBD2 (5 bases each). In germline, CDR1 is SGDLS, CDR2 YYNGEE. V lost 2 bases and J 4 bases, leaving 14 bases between the germline ends. The CDR3 sequence is 15 residues long. The CDR3 reads CASSVGTFVPDTQYF. CDR3 sequence (DNA): TGTGCCAGCAGCGTCGGGACGTTCGTGCCAGATACGCAGTATTTT.

This clonotype has a count of ten or more. The chain joins TRBV7-8 to TRBJ2-5; 12 bases line up with TRBD2. Trimming removed 4 bases from V and 5 bases from J; junction bases left unmatched: 8. From germline, CDR1 is SGHVS and CDR2 FQNEAQ. This CDR3 region has 16 residues. Written as DNA, the CDR3 is TGTGCCAGCAGCTCCGGCCGGACTAGCGGGGTTGAGACCCAGTACTTC. It yields the protein CASSSGRTSGVETQYF.

This clonotype was observed a few times. The V call is TRBV29-1, the J call TRBJ2-7, with 7 bases identical to TRBD2. Germline V lookup: CDR1 SQVTM, CDR2 ANQGSEA. J gave up 5 bases and V 0 bases, and 4 bases lay outside the gene matches. The CDR3 runs 13 residues. In nucleotides, the CDR3 is TGCAGCGTTGAAGATCGGGGGAGGGACGAGCAGTACTTC. Protein sequence: CSVEDRGRDEQYF.

This clonotype was found many times. This chain connects TRBV5-1 to TRBJ2-1; 9 bases are shared with TRBD2. The CDR3 sequence is 15 residues long. Germline CDR1 is SGHRS and CDR2 is YFSETQ. Trimming took 6 bases from V and 7 from J; bases not matched to a gene: 11. The CDR3 DNA is TGCGCCAGCACCCAAGACGGGACTAGCACAAATGAGCAGTTCTTC. It is translated as CASTQDGTSTNEQFF.

This clonotype was detected many times. V and J are TRBV28 and TRBJ2-1; TRBD2 matches 9 bases. The CDR3 covers 17 residues. Losses at the gene ends were 3 bases for V and 7 bases for J; bases not matched to a gene: 13. Germline V lookup: CDR1 MDHEN, CDR2 SYDVKM. CDR3 in DNA: TGTGCCAGCAGTTTCCCGTTCTCAGCGGGAGGTAGAAATGAGCAGTTCTTC. It encodes CASSFPFSAGGRNEQFF.

This clonotype was detected a few times. V usage is TRBV4-1 and J usage is TRBJ2-3, with D perhaps matching TRBD2 (7 bases). Germline CDR1 MGHRA, CDR2 YSYEKL. Trimming removed 4 bases at V and 9 bases at J, with 26 bases between. The CDR3 has 17 residues. The CDR3 is CASSPTPGRGGEGTQYF. CDR3 DNA sequence: TGCGCCAGCAGCCCGACCCCTGGGAGGGGGGGAGAGGGAACGCAGTATTTT.

The chain uses TRBV5-1 and TRBJ2-5; D is ambiguous. Germline-derived CDR1 and CDR2 are SGHRS and YFSETQ. The CDR3 has 15 residues. V lost 0 bases, J lost 2 bases, and 11 bases lay in between. CDR3 sequence: CASSLALLEQETQYF. In DNA form, the CDR3 reads TGCGCCAGCAGCTTGGCCCTCCTCGAGCAAGAGACCCAGTACTTC.

This clonotype was found many times. J is TRBJ2-3 and V is TRBV20-1; D ambiguous. Germline CDR1 DFQATT, CDR2 SNEGSKA (reference sequence). The V end lost 3 bases, the J end lost 0 bases, and 7 bases lay between the germline ends. The CDR3 covers 13 residues. CDR3 in amino acids: CSASGSSTDTQYF. For the CDR3, the DNA is TGCAGTGCTAGCGGTTCTAGCACAGATACGCAGTATTTT.

This clonotype appeared many times. The chain employs TRBV15 and TRBJ2-5, with unresolved D. Germline-derived CDR1 and CDR2 are LNHNV and YYDKDF (reference sequence). Trimming pared 1 base from V and 4 bases from J, leaving 10 bases between. This CDR3 comprises 14 residues. The CDR3 DNA is TGTGCCACCAGCAGAGCTCATTGGGGAGAGACCCAGTACTTC. Amino acids: CATSRAHWGETQYF. Complete variable domain (other parts from reference TRBV15 and TRBJ2-5): DAMVIQNPRYQVTQFGKPVTLSCSQTLNHNVMYWYQQKSSQAPKLLFHYYDKDFNNEADTPDNFQSRRPNTSFCFLDIRSPGLGDTAMYLCATSRAHWGETQYFGPGTRLLVL.

This clonotype was observed many times. The chain is built from TRBV20-1 and TRBJ2-6, with a tentative D call TRBD1 (6 bases). The germline gives CDR1 DFQATT, CDR2 SNEGSKA (reference sequence). Trimming cost V 8 bases and J 2 bases, with 19 bases left between them. The CDR3 sequence is 16 residues long. CDR3 coding DNA: TGCAGTTCCTTAGGAAACACAGGGACTGGGGCCAACGTCCTGACTTTC. Translated: CSSLGNTGTGANVLTF.

This clonotype showed up many times. V gene TRBV6-1 combines with J gene TRBJ1-3; D not certain. With 6 bases removed from V and 0 bases from J, the gap between germline ends came to 12 bases. CDR1 and CDR2 (germline): MNHNS, SASEGT. CDR3 size: 15 residues. In DNA, the CDR3 is TGTGCCAGCAGCCGGCCCGGACCCTCTGGAAACACCATATATTTT. This encodes CASSRPGPSGNTIYF.

This clonotype came up a few times. The CDR3 bases are TGTGCCAGCAGCGTAGCTGAGACAGGGTTTCTAGGGACCGGGGAGCTGTTTTTT. Amino acid sequence: CASSVAETGFLGTGELFF. The V call is TRBV9, the J call TRBJ2-2; 7 positions match TRBD1. Germline lookup yields CDR1 SGDLS and CDR2 YYNGEE. V shed 0 bases and J 5 bases; nucleotides not matched to a gene: 13. CDR3 length: 18 amino acids. The full variable domain, its missing parts supplied by reference TRBV9 and TRBJ2-2, is DSGVTQTPKHLITATGQRVTLRCSPRSGDLSVYWYQQSLDQGLQFLIQYYNGEERAKGNILERFSAQQFPDLHSELNLSSLELGDSALYFCASSVAETGFLGTGELFFGEGSRLTVL.

There are many counts of this clonotype. The rearrangement links TRBV12-3 or TRBV12-4 to TRBJ2-1, with 13 bases that match TRBD2. The V and J ends lost 3 bases and 6 bases, in that order; junction bases with no gene match: 2. The CDR3 is made up of 15 amino acids. The CDR3 loop reads CASSFRTSGSNEQFF. DNA of the CDR3: TGTGCCAGCAGTTTTAGGACTAGCGGGAGCAATGAGCAGTTCTTC.

This clonotype was detected many times. The rearrangement joins TRBV2 to TRBJ1-2; TRBD1 might be the D (6 bases). The CDR3 covers 14 residues. Germline lookup yields CDR1 SNHLY and CDR2 FYNNEI. The germline V and J ends were trimmed by 4 bases and 8 bases, with 17 bases remaining between them. The chain's CDR3 is CASSVGGRLQGYTF. The CDR3, as DNA: TGTGCCAGCAGTGTGGGGGGGCGGCTTCAAGGCTACACCTTC.

The table lists this clonotype with many counts. The chain has TRBV6-1 and TRBJ2-3; D is perhaps TRBD1 (6 bases). V was clipped by 6 bases and J by 4 bases, with 20 bases between them. The CDR3 is made up of 16 amino acids. The germline V gene has CDR1 MNHNS and CDR2 SASEGT. In DNA, the CDR3 is TGTGCCAGCAGCAACAGGGCGTACTCTCTGGCAGATACGCAGTATTTT. Encoded protein: CASSNRAYSLADTQYF.

This clonotype was seen many times. The V call is TRBV6-1, the J call TRBJ2-7; D gene ambiguous. The ends were cut back, 0 bases at V and 3 bases at J, with 6 bases in the middle. CDR1 and CDR2 from the germline V gene are MNHNS and SASEGT. This CDR3 region has 13 residues. Here the CDR3 DNA reads TGTGCCAGCAGTGAAGCGTGGATCTACGAGCAGTACTTC. It is translated as CASSEAWIYEQYF.

This clonotype appeared many times. The V and J genes are TRBV6-1 and TRBJ2-5, with D perhaps given as TRBD1 or TRBD2 (5 bases each). The CDR3 is 13 residues long. CDR1 and CDR2 (germline): MNHNS, SASEGT. V was shortened by 4 bases and J by 2 bases, with 8 bases between the two germline ends. CDR3 DNA: TGTGCCAGCAGTGGGGACGGGCAAGAGACCCAGTACTTC. This codes for CASSGDGQETQYF.

There are many counts of this clonotype. The gene calls are TRBV10-3 and TRBJ2-2; D gene unclear. Deletions cut 7 bases from V and 6 bases from J, with 15 bases between. This CDR3 is 14 amino acids long. Germline CDR1 reads ENHRY; CDR2 reads SYGVKD. The CDR3, as DNA: TGTGCCATCAAGGTGGCAGTTGGACCCGGGGAGCTGTTTTTT. The encoded protein is CAIKVAVGPGELFF.

Many counts were recorded for this clonotype. The chain recombines TRBV7-9 with TRBJ1-1; D gene unclear. With 4 bases removed from V and 10 bases from J, the gap between germline ends came to 13 bases. The germline CDR1 and CDR2 sequences are SEHNR and FQNEAQ (reference sequence). The length of the CDR3 is 12 residues. CDR3 residues: CASSSKTVGAFF. The CDR3 coding sequence is TGTGCCAGCAGCTCCAAGACTGTAGGAGCTTTCTTT.

This clonotype has at least ten counts. J is TRBJ2-4 and V is TRBV3-1; possibly TRBD1 or TRBD2 for D (5 bases each). Germline V CDR1 and CDR2: LGHDT, YNNKEL (reference sequence). The CDR3 contains 16 residues. V was cut by 0 bases and J by 0 bases, with 9 bases left in between. The CDR3 bases are TGTGCCAGCAGCCAAGATACCGGGACAGCCAAAAACATTCAGTACTTC. Translation gives CASSQDTGTAKNIQYF.

The chain recombines TRBV3-1 with TRBJ2-2, with D uncertain. There are 14 residues in the CDR3. CDR1 and CDR2 from the germline V gene are LGHDT and YNNKEL (reference sequence). The V end was cut by 3 bases, the J end by 5 bases, with 10 bases between. CDR3 nucleotides: TGTGCCAGCAGCCACCGACAAGCGACCGGGGAGCTGTTTTTT. Amino acid sequence: CASSHRQATGELFF.

There are many counts of this clonotype. One end of the junction does not line up with germline, which may come from a read error. The chain combines TRBV6-1 with TRBJ1-2, with 7 bases identical to TRBD1. CDR3 length: 12 amino acids. CDR1 and CDR2 from the germline V gene are MNHNS and SASEGT. The DNA for the CDR3 is TGTGCCAGCAGTAAGGGGACAGTAGATTCGGACTTC. It yields the protein CASSKGTVDSDF.

This clonotype was observed a handful of times. This rearrangement joins TRBV11-3 to TRBJ1-1; D is unclear. Germline V gives CDR1 SGHNT, CDR2 YENEEA. This CDR3 is built from 14 residues. The ends were cut back, 5 bases at V and 3 bases at J, with 13 bases in the middle. CDR3 sequence reads: CASSLGPADTEAFF. As DNA, the CDR3 is TGTGCCAGCAGCCTAGGACCTGCGGACACTGAAGCTTTCTTT. Full variable domain (remainder filled in from reference TRBV11-3 and TRBJ1-1): EAGVVQSPRYKIIEKKQPVAFWCNPISGHNTLYWYLQNLGQGPELLIRYENEEAVDDSQLPKDRFSAERLKGVDSTLKIQPAELGDSAVYLCASSLGPADTEAFFGQGTRLTVV.

At least ten counts were recorded for this clonotype. The chain combines TRBV5-1 with TRBJ1-2; no reliable D call. CDR1 and CDR2 (germline): SGHRS, YFSETQ. CDR3 size: 14 residues. Trimming left V 5 bases short and J 6 bases short, with 17 bases between. CDR3 sequence reads: CASRGGPAADGYTF. The CDR3 bases are TGCGCCAGCAGGGGCGGGCCCGCGGCGGATGGCTACACCTTC. The full variable domain, in which reference TRBV5-1 and TRBJ1-2 provide the parts outside the CDR3, is KAGVTQTPRYLIKTRGQQVTLSCSPISGHRSVSWYQQTPGQGLQFLFEYFSETQRNKGNFPGRFSGRQFSNSRSEMNVSTLELGDSALYLCASRGGPAADGYTFGSGTRLTVV.